A selection of T cell receptor beta chains follows, all from one sample in a study of blood T cells in healthy people across ages. From the 5' RACE reads, TCRdb called clonotypes with MiXCR, one entry per CDR3 protein. The sample holds about 1.6 million distinct CDR3 sequences, around 36% seen once. What was sequenced was blood. These receptors all come from a woman aged 25 to 39 in good health. Each CDR3 is given with its conserved first and last residue. D genes are given only for firm matches. For some rows the clone size is stated as once, few or many, or as a class when expanded; others skip it.

>few|TRBV29-1|TRBJ1-2|.
TGCAGCGTTGAAGCCCCCACGAAGGGCTATGGCTACACCTTC
CSVEAPTKGYGYTF
>few|TRBV4-1|TRBJ1-2|TRBD1
TGCGCCAGCAGCCAAAGGGGGGACAGGGCAAACTATGGCTACACCTTC
CASSQRGDRANYGYTF
>.|TRBV10-3|TRBJ2-7|.
TGTGCCATCAGAAAAACGCAAGAGGGTCTGGGGAGCTCCTACGAGCAGTACTTC
CAIRKTQEGLGSSYEQYF
>.|TRBV7-9|TRBJ2-1|TRBD2
TGTGCCAGCAGCCCAGGACTAGCTCTTAGGAATGAGCAGTTCTTC
CASSPGLALRNEQFF
>few|TRBV27|TRBJ2-6|TRBD1
TGTGCCAGCAGTCTAAAGACCGGACAGGAATCTAGGGCCAACGTCCTGACTTTC
CASSLKTGQESRANVLTF
>few|TRBV7-2|TRBJ2-3|.
TGTGCCAGCAGCCCATGGGAAGATCCAGATACGCAGTATTTT
CASSPWEDPDTQYF
>many|TRBV20-1|TRBJ2-3|TRBD1
TGCAGTGCTAGAGTCCCGACAGGGGGATTCACGCAGTATTTT
CSARVPTGGFTQYF
>few|TRBV20-1|TRBJ2-3|.
TGCAGTGCTCCTTCGGGACGGGCCCCCGGAACAGATACGCAGTATTTT
CSAPSGRAPGTDTQYF
>.|TRBV20-1|TRBJ2-3|TRBD2
TGCAGTGCTAGAGTAGCGGGAGCAGGCACAGATACGCAGTATTTT
CSARVAGAGTDTQYF
>.|TRBV29-1|TRBJ1-2|.
TGCAGCGTTGATCAGGTGGAGACAGGAGAGGGTGGCTACACCTTC
CSVDQVETGEGGYTF
>few|TRBV28|TRBJ2-7|.
TGTGCCAGCAGTTTAAAAGCGAGGGGGTCCTACGGGCAGTACTTC
CASSLKARGSYGQYF
>.|TRBV3-1|TRBJ2-2|.
TGTGCCAGCAGCCAAGGGGAAGGGGCGTTCCTTTGGGAGCTGTTTTTT
CASSQGEGAFLWELFF
>few|TRBV20-1|TRBJ2-1|.
TGCAGTGCTAGAGATCCCTCAGGGGTGGCCTACAATGAGCAGTTCTTC
CSARDPSGVAYNEQFF
>.|TRBV20-1|TRBJ2-7|.
TGCAGTGCGCGGGATGGCGCTAGCGCCTCCTACGAGCAGTACTTC
CSARDGASASYEQYF
>.|TRBV27|TRBJ2-1|TRBD2
TGTGCCAGCAGTCTCCTAGCGGGAGTATCAAATGAGCAGTTCTTC
CASSLLAGVSNEQFF
>.|TRBV5-1|TRBJ2-3|TRBD1
TGCGCCAGCAGCAGAAACAGGGGAGATACGCAGTATTTT
CASSRNRGDTQYF
>many|TRBV11-2|TRBJ2-7|.
TGTGCCAGCAGCTTAACCGATGAGGCCTCCTACGAGCAGTACTTC
CASSLTDEASYEQYF
>.|TRBV5-1|TRBJ2-2|TRBD2
TGTGCCAGCAGCCTGGCTGCTAGCGGGAGGGTGAGCACCGGGGAGCTGTTTTTT
CASSLAASGRVSTGELFF
>.|TRBV29-1|TRBJ2-5|TRBD2
TGCAGCGTCGAATTGGTGCGGGAGAGCGGGGAGACCCAGTACTTC
CSVELVRESGETQYF
>.|TRBV11-3|TRBJ2-1|.
TGTGCCAGCAGCTTATTCTTTAGCGGACCCTACAATGAGCAGTTCTTC
CASSLFFSGPYNEQFF
>.|TRBV30|TRBJ2-4|TRBD1
TGTGCCTGGAGTACGACAGGGCCCAAAAACATTCAGTACTTC
CAWSTTGPKNIQYF
>.|TRBV27|TRBJ2-1|TRBD2
TGTGCCAGCAGTACTCAGCGGGGGGCCCCATACAATGAGCAGTTCTTC
CASSTQRGAPYNEQFF
>.|TRBV25-1|TRBJ2-3|TRBD2
TGTGCCAGCAGTGCCGGGACTAGCGGGATCAAGATTTCAGATACGCAGTATTTT
CASSAGTSGIKISDTQYF
>few|TRBV9|TRBJ2-7|TRBD2
TGTGCCAGCAGCGGTTTAGCGGGAGCGGCTAAGCAGTACTTC
CASSGLAGAAKQYF
>.|TRBV29-1|TRBJ1-2|.
TGCAGCGTTGCCCCACTGTATAACTATGGCTACACCTTC
CSVAPLYNYGYTF
>.|TRBV20-1|TRBJ2-1|.
TGCAGTGCTAGAGATATCGAGCAGACCGTCTACAATGAGCAGTTCTTC
CSARDIEQTVYNEQFF
>.|TRBV13|TRBJ2-5|TRBD2
TGTGCCAGCAGCCGTAGGGTAGCGGGGGAACCGTACCAAGAGACCCAGTACTTC
CASSRRVAGEPYQETQYF
>few|TRBV6-6|TRBJ2-1|.
TGTGCCAGCAGTTACGTGGCGGGGACCTACAATGAGCAGTTCTTC
CASSYVAGTYNEQFF
>.|TRBV5-5|TRBJ2-6|TRBD1
TGTGCCAGCAGCCCCGGACAGGGGCCAACTGGGGCCAACGTCCTGACTTTC
CASSPGQGPTGANVLTF
>many|TRBV7-2|TRBJ2-3|.
TGTGCCAGCAGCTGGGGGCAAGGTACGCAGTATTTT
CASSWGQGTQYF
>.|TRBV9|TRBJ1-1|.
TGTGCCAGCAGCGGACCCGGGAGGACTGAAGCTTTCTTT
CASSGPGRTEAFF
>.|TRBV20-1|TRBJ2-5|.
TGCAGTGCTAGTCTGAGCCAAGAGACCCAGTACTTC
CSASLSQETQYF
>few|TRBV7-6|TRBJ2-5|.
TGTGCCAGCAGCATCGGACAAGAGACCCAGTACTTC
CASSIGQETQYF
>few|TRBV10-3|TRBJ1-6|.
TGTGCCATCAGCTGGTTAACAGAAACTAATTCACCCCTCCACTTT
CAISWLTETNSPLHF
>.|TRBV27|TRBJ2-1|.
TGTGCCAGCAGTCCTGGGATCGCGGCCTACAATGAGCAGTTCTTC
CASSPGIAAYNEQFF
>.|TRBV5-6|TRBJ2-7|.
TGTGCCAGCAGCACGGCTAATAGCGGCTACAGCTCCTACGAGCAGTACTTC
CASSTANSGYSSYEQYF
>.|TRBV20-1|TRBJ1-4|TRBD1
TGCAGTGCTAGAGGACAGGGGGATGAAAAACTGTTTTTT
CSARGQGDEKLFF
>.|TRBV29-1|TRBJ2-1|TRBD2
TGCAGCGTACAAAGCGGGGGCCTTTACAATGAGCAGTTCTTC
CSVQSGGLYNEQFF
>once|TRBV6-6|TRBJ1-1|.
TGTGCCAGCAGTTACCTACAGGGTGAAACTGAAGCTTTCTTT
CASSYLQGETEAFF
>few|TRBV28|TRBJ2-1|.
TGTGCCAGCACACCCCGAGGGGGTAGGAGGAACTTTCGCAATGAGCAGTTCTTC
CASTPRGGRRNFRNEQFF
>.|TRBV4-1|TRBJ1-1|.
TGCGCCAGCAGCCTTGAACGGGTTAACACTGAAGCTTTCTTT
CASSLERVNTEAFF
>.|TRBV12-3/TRBV12-4|TRBJ1-6|.
TGTGCCAGCAGTATTTCCGCAGGGAGCTCCTATAATTCACCCCTCCACTTT
CASSISAGSSYNSPLHF
>.|TRBV29-1|TRBJ2-1|.
TGCAGCGTTGCTCGGTATCCGGTTGGCATTGAGCAGTTCTTC
CSVARYPVGIEQFF
>few|TRBV6-1|TRBJ2-3|.
TGTGCCAGCAGTGAAGCGACAGGCACAGATACGCAGTATTTT
CASSEATGTDTQYF